This TCR beta chain originates from a study of CD8 T cells in ankylosing spondylitis. The CDR3 is 15 amino acids. V lost 4 bases and J lost 6; bases outside the gene matches: 10. Germline V lookup: CDR1 LGHNA, CDR2 YNFKEQ. TCRdb fed the 5' RACE reads into MiXCR, producing one record per CDR3 protein. The sample gives a few hundred thousand distinct CDR3 sequences, approximately 11% of which show up once; 6% to 7.5% is in the top ten. This clonotype has ten or more counts. The sequence derives from a male donor with ankylosing spondylitis or in good health (not recorded which). The genes are TRBV4-2 and TRBJ1-2; TRBD1 agrees at 8 bases. Sample: blood, either unsorted or a sorted T cell fraction (not recorded which). The CDR3 is CASSPRGQGSHGYTF. DNA for the CDR3: TGTGCCAGCAGCCCCCGAGGACAGGGATCTCATGGCTACACCTTC.